This T cell receptor (beta chain) was sequenced in a study of blood T cell repertoires in COVID-19. In the study overall: Samples of COVID-19 (acute and convalescent) were obtained from the United States, Italy and Spain.

The CDR3 has 17 amino acids. The germline V gene has CDR1 PRHDT and CDR2 FYEKMQ (reference sequence). The V and J ends lost 1 base and 7 bases respectively, with 17 bases between them. Sequenced by immunoSEQ multiplex PCR; TCRdb stores in-frame clones only, minus some. The data contain about 200,000 clones, around nine tenths of them singletons. This chain links TRBV13 with TRBJ1-6; D may be TRBD1 (5 bases). The receptor was derived from a man between 60 and 70 years old with COVID-19, enrolled during active disease. The specimen sequenced was peripheral blood. The chain's CDR3 is CASSLEGRAAANSPLHF. The CDR3 DNA reads as TGTGCCAGCAGCTTAGAGGGCAGGGCCGCTGCGAATTCACCCCTCCACTTT.